The T cell receptor (beta chain) under discussion was sequenced for a study of Tregs in tolerant kidney transplant recipients (dated by TCRdb to between 2018 and 2020). Some background on the complete study: For bulk CFSE mixed lymphocyte reactions, CFSE-labeled recipient PBMCs were cocultured for approximately six days with irradiated donor PBMCs and were then stained for CD3/CD4/CD8 and FACS-sorted. Before combined kidney and bone marrow transplantation, this study identified donor-specific regulatory T cells using TCRbeta sequencing and then followed those same cells after transplant. TCRbeta repertoire sequencing was used in a few healthy controls to compare several ways of expanding Tregs specific for an allogeneic donor.

Healthy control blood was obtained either as purchased buffy coats or from healthy volunteers. Healthy control blood was processed to PBMCs with a Ficoll density gradient and then cryopreserved, whereas patient PBMCs were collected both before and after transplant. For TCRbeta CDR3 sequencing, genomic DNA from the sorted cells was extracted using the QIAGEN DNeasy Blood and Tissue Kit. High-throughput TCRbeta CDR3 sequencing, including PCR amplification with bias correction and internal controls, was performed commercially through immunoSEQ. The original methods were these. Unique productive TCRbeta sequences were defined by CDR3 nucleotide sequence when primers matched and otherwise by CDR3 amino acid sequence together with Vbeta and Jbeta genes. Donor-reactive sequences were defined as at least 5-fold expanded in CFSE-low cells versus unstimulated cells, with frequency of at least 0.01% in CFSE-low cells. Jensen-Shannon divergence calculated on the top 100 TCRbeta sequences ranked by frequency was used to measure repertoire divergence. When a sample had multiple sequencing runs, each run was corrected for sorting error separately and the runs were then pooled. TCRdb holds this immuneACCESS table with in-frame rearrangements only. Some clones are missing; in checked studies, unresolved V genes explain under half, and the rest has no known cause. The V and J calls and clone size come from that table; D and trimming were worked out from the DNA. For this sample the table gives approximately 8,600 clones, of which 45% to 55% were detected only once. The top ten hold approximately 5.9% of the sample.

Results and caveats for the whole study, not just this receptor: Biological reproducibility was not examined directly, but technical replication error appeared to be minimal. The most biologically relevant and donor-specific TCRbeta repertoire appeared to be identified by expanding Tregs with activated donor B cells. Because only a small number of patients were included, the study had limitations, and the results will need to be validated in larger populations as well as under other immunosuppression protocols.

V sheds 5 bases and J sheds 3 bases, leaving 11 bases between their ends. According to the germline V gene, CDR1 reads MRHNA and CDR2 reads SNTAGT. The CDR3 covers 13 residues, taking in both the cysteine and the phenylalanine. Only the CDR3 portion is preserved as DNA: 39 bases, with reading frame beginning at the first base. As to this clone: Its antigen specificity is not known. No much larger clone is present one base from it, and per-base qualities are unavailable.

The chain is encoded by TRBV6-4 joined to TRBJ2-7; the D segment could be TRBD1, given 6 matching bases. The material sequenced was CD4+ T cells from blood cultured with allogeneic cells. The clonotype originates from a human donor in good health. The CDR3 region: CASSYMGHYEQYF. The nucleotides read TGTGCCAGCAGTTACATGGGACACTACGAGCAGTACTTC.